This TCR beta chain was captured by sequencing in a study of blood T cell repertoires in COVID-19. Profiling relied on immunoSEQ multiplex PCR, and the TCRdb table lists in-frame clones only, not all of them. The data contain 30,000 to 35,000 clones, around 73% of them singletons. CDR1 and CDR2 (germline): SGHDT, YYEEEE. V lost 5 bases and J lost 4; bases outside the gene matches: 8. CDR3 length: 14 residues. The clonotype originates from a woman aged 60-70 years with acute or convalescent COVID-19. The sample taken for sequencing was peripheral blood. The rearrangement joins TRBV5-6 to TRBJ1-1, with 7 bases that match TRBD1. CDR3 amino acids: CASSRDSKATEAFF. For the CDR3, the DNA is TGTGCCAGCAGTCGGGACAGTAAAGCCACTGAAGCTTTCTTT.